The clone carrying this TCR beta chain was recorded at least ten times. Its antigen is not known. This record comes from a study of T cells in Graves' hyperthyroidism and ophthalmopathy. General observations from the study: Appearing also in blood were most of the thyroid clonotypes expanded above 0.001.

Patients aged 18 to 65 with hyperthyroidism were newly diagnosed, with duration under 2 months. Clinicians diagnosed patients from clinical symptoms, serum thyroxine and TRAb, thyroid ultrasound and orbital computed tomography. Researchers amplified the TCR beta CDR3 regions from RNA transcripts. The HTBI primer set served for first-round RT-PCR of the TCR CDR3. MiXCR, run by TCRdb on the multiplex PCR reads, gives a single entry per CDR3 protein. The sample includes approximately 400,000 distinct CDR3 sequences, about 15% of them seen just once. CDR3 length: 11 residues. V shed 6 bases and J shed 6 bases, with 9 bases lying between them. Germline V gene lookup returns CDR1 MNHNS and CDR2 SASEGT.

This receptor was obtained from a woman between 18 and 29 years old with Graves' hyperthyroidism that later progressed to Graves' ophthalmopathy. The gene calls are TRBV6-1 and TRBJ2-7, with no clear D. Sequencing used blood. Written as DNA, the CDR3 is TGTGCCAGCAGGTTAAATCTCGAGCAGTACTTC. The encoded protein is CASRLNLEQYF.